These T cell receptor beta chains were read from a single sample in a study of Tregs in tolerant kidney transplant recipients. The data were produced by immunoSEQ multiplex PCR, yet TCRdb's version contains in-frame clones alone and is incomplete. The repertoire holds nearly 50,000 clones, with approximately 89% as singletons. The starting material was CD8+ T cells from blood (PBMCs), obtained 12 months after the transplant. The receptors shown here come from a human patient who received a combined kidney and bone marrow transplant. A share of the T cells may be of graft donor origin. Both conserved end residues are part of each CDR3. The D gene is left open where the match is weak. Clone size, where shown, is once, few, many, or a class for clones that have expanded.

>.|TRBD2|TRBV2|TRBJ2-2
CASSSPLTSGRVTGELFF
TGTGCCAGCAGTTCTCCCCTTACTAGCGGGAGAGTCACCGGGGAGCTGTTTTTT
>.|TRBD2|TRBV9|TRBJ2-3
CASSDFLTSGENTDTQYF
TGTGCCAGCAGCGACTTTTTGACTAGCGGTGAAAACACAGATACGCAGTATTTT
>.|TRBD2|TRBV10-3|TRBJ2-3
CAISEVAGGSTDTQYF
TGTGCCATCAGTGAGGTTGCGGGGGGGTCCACAGATACGCAGTATTTT
>.|.|TRBV11-2|TRBJ2-7
CASSYTGLGTYEQYF
TGTGCCAGCAGCTACACAGGGTTAGGGACCTACGAGCAGTACTTC
>few|TRBD2|TRBV7-2|TRBJ2-1
CASSEGLAAYNEQFF
TGTGCCAGCAGCGAAGGCCTAGCGGCCTACAATGAGCAGTTCTTC
>.|.|TRBV13|TRBJ2-7
CASSLGGPHYEQYF
TGTGCCAGCAGCTTAGGTGGGCCTCACTACGAGCAGTACTTC
>.|.|TRBV2|TRBJ1-6
CASSDSGRKVGSPLHF
TGTGCCAGCAGTGATAGCGGCAGGAAGGTAGGTTCACCCCTCCACTTT
>.|TRBD1|TRBV4-1|TRBJ1-5
CASSQAGTGLQPQHF
TGCGCCAGCAGCCAAGCCGGGACAGGGCTTCAGCCCCAGCATTTT
>.|TRBD1|TRBV23-1|TRBJ2-3
CASSQYLQGEDTQYF
TGCGCCAGCAGTCAATACCTCCAGGGGGAAGATACGCAGTATTTT
>once|.|TRBV6-5|TRBJ2-7
CASSYSEALEQYF
TGTGCCAGCAGTTACTCGGAGGCCCTCGAGCAGTACTTC
>few|.|TRBV7-9|TRBJ1-5
CASSPTAGWPQHF
TGTGCCAGCAGCCCCACGGCGGGGTGGCCCCAGCATTTT
>.|TRBD1|TRBV19|TRBJ2-7
CASSPWTGLSYEQYF
TGTGCCAGTAGTCCCTGGACAGGACTTTCCTACGAGCAGTACTTC
>.|TRBD1|TRBV4-3|TRBJ1-2
CASSQDGQGNYGYTF
TGCGCCAGCAGCCAAGACGGACAGGGCAACTATGGCTACACCTTC
>.|TRBD2|TRBV4-2|TRBJ2-5
CASSQAGLAAQETQYF
TGTGCCAGCAGCCAGGCGGGACTAGCGGCCCAAGAGACCCAGTACTTC
>.|.|TRBV6-5|TRBJ2-7
CASSYLTSSYEQYF
TGTGCCAGCAGTTACCTGACTAGCTCCTACGAGCAGTACTTC
>.|TRBD1|TRBV7-6|TRBJ2-7
CASSKGDREREQYF
TGTGCCAGCAGCAAGGGGGACAGGGAGCGCGAGCAGTACTTC
>.|TRBD1|TRBV19|TRBJ2-7
CASNGDSYEQYF
TGTGCCAGCAACGGGGACAGTTACGAGCAGTACTTC
>.|TRBD1|TRBV7-9|TRBJ2-7
CASSPPVTGEYEQYF
TGTGCCAGCAGCCCCCCGGTAACAGGGGAGTACGAGCAGTACTTC
>.|TRBD1|TRBV28|TRBJ2-7
CASSLGPFGQGYYEQYF
TGTGCCAGCAGTTTGGGGCCCTTTGGACAGGGATACTACGAGCAGTACTTC
>.|.|TRBV9|TRBJ2-7
CASSEGGESSYEQYF
TGTGCCAGCAGCGAAGGTGGGGAGAGCTCCTACGAGCAGTACTTC
>.|TRBD1|TRBV7-7|TRBJ1-4
CASSPSDRATNEKLFF
TGTGCCAGCAGCCCCTCGGACAGGGCAACTAATGAAAAACTGTTTTTT
>few|.|TRBV13|TRBJ1-4
CASSLGGAGVGEKLFF
TGTGCCAGCAGCTTAGGCGGTGCCGGAGTGGGTGAAAAACTGTTTTTT
>.|TRBD1|TRBV7-2|TRBJ1-2
CASSPRTGAYGYTF
TGTGCCAGCAGCCCAAGGACAGGGGCCTATGGCTACACCTTC
>.|.|TRBV21-1|TRBJ2-5
CASSARQSGETQYF
TGTGCCAGCAGCGCCAGACAGTCAGGAGAGACCCAGTACTTC
>.|.|TRBV15|TRBJ1-5
CATSRDRGAGQPQHF
TGTGCCACCAGCAGAGATCGGGGGGCAGGTCAGCCCCAGCATTTT
>.|TRBD2|TRBV4-2|TRBJ2-1
CASSLRGLAGGPSYNEQFF
TGTGCCAGCAGCCTGAGAGGACTAGCGGGGGGGCCTAGTTACAATGAGCAGTTCTTC
>.|TRBD2|TRBV2|TRBJ2-7
CASSITSGGRSEQYF
TGTGCCAGCAGTATAACTAGCGGGGGAAGGAGCGAGCAGTACTTC
>.|.|TRBV7-3|TRBJ1-1
CASSLTGTAEAFF
TGTGCCAGCAGCTTAACCGGAACAGCTGAAGCTTTCTTT
>.|.|TRBV19|TRBJ1-5
CASSIHKYSNQPQHF
TGTGCCAGTAGTATTCACAAATATAGCAATCAGCCCCAGCATTTT
>.|.|TRBV7-9|TRBJ1-1
CASSRGHLNTEAFF
TGTGCCAGCAGCCGCGGGCACCTGAACACTGAAGCTTTCTTT
>.|.|TRBV25-1|TRBJ1-2
CASSLGEGWGYTF
TGTGCCAGCAGTTTAGGGGAGGGTTGGGGCTACACCTTC
>.|.|TRBV2|TRBJ1-5
CASSGGWTEEINQPQHF
TGTGCCAGCAGTGGCGGGTGGACAGAAGAAATTAATCAGCCCCAGCATTTT
>few|.|TRBV6-1|TRBJ2-6
CASSEADGGGGANVLTF
TGTGCCAGCAGTGAAGCAGACGGGGGTGGTGGGGCCAACGTCCTGACTTTC
>once|.|TRBV11-3|TRBJ2-1
CASSFRVRGHYNEQFF
TGTGCCAGCAGCTTTAGAGTTAGGGGTCACTACAATGAGCAGTTCTTC
>.|.|TRBV5-1|TRBJ2-1
CAGGGGVRGDNYNEQFF
TGCGCCGGCGGGGGTGGTGTTAGGGGGGACAACTACAATGAGCAGTTCTTC
>.|.|TRBV6-1|TRBJ2-7
CATTFDSYSEQYF
TGTGCCACGACCTTTGACAGTTACAGCGAGCAGTACTTC
>.|.|TRBV7-9|TRBJ1-2
CASSLSGLNYSYTF
TGTGCCAGCAGTTTATCAGGGTTAAACTATAGCTACACCTTC
>.|.|TRBV7-9|TRBJ2-7
CASSFYRAYEQYF
TGTGCCAGCAGCTTTTACAGGGCCTACGAGCAGTACTTC
>.|TRBD2|TRBV6-1|TRBJ2-1
CASSDYSGGSTSYNEQFF
TGTGCCAGCAGTGATTATAGCGGGGGGTCTACTTCCTACAATGAGCAGTTCTTC
>.|.|TRBV19|TRBJ2-5
CASTQAWGLETQYF
TGTGCCAGTACCCAAGCTTGGGGGCTAGAGACCCAGTACTTC
>.|.|TRBV5-8|TRBJ1-1
CASSFLNTEAFF
TGTGCCAGCAGCTTCTTAAACACTGAAGCTTTCTTT
>.|.|TRBV6-4|TRBJ2-1
CASSTDSYNEQFF
TGTGCCAGCAGTACAGACTCCTACAATGAGCAGTTCTTC
>.|.|TRBV14|TRBJ2-5
CASSQRRLQETQYF
TGTGCCAGCAGCCAAAGGCGGCTTCAAGAGACCCAGTACTTC
>once|.|TRBV5-6|TRBJ2-3
CASSPGTGPTDTQYF
TGTGCCAGCAGCCCTGGAACGGGTCCCACAGATACGCAGTATTTT